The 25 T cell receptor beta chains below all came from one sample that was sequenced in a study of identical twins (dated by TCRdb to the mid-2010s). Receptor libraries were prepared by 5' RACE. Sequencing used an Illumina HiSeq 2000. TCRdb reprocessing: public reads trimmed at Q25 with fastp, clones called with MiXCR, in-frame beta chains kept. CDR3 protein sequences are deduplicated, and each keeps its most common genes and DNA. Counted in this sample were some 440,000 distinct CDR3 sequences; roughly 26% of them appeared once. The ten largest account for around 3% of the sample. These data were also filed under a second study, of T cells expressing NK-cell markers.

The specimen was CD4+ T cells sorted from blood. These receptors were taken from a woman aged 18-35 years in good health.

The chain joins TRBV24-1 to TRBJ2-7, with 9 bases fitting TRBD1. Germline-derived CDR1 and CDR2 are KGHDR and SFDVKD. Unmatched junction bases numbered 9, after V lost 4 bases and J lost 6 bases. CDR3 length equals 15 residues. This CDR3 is CATSDYSGTGSEQYF. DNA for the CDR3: TGTGCCACCAGTGACTACTCCGGGACAGGGTCCGAGCAGTACTTC.

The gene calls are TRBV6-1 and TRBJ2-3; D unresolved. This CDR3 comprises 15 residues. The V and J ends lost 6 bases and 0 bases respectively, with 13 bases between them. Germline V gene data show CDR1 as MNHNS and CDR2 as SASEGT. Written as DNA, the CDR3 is TGTGCCAGCAGCCGCCAGGCCATTAGCACAGATACGCAGTATTTT. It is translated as CASSRQAISTDTQYF.

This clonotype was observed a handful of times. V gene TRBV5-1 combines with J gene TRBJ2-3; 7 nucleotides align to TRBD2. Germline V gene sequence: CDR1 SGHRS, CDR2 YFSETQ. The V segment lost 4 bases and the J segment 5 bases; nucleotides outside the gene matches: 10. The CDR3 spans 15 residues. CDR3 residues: CASSSGNTLGDTQYF. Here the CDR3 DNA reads TGCGCCAGCAGCAGCGGGAACACCCTTGGAGATACGCAGTATTTT. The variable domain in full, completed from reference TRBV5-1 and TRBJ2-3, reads KAGVTQTPRYLIKTRGQQVTLSCSPISGHRSVSWYQQTPGQGLQFLFEYFSETQRNKGNFPGRFSGRQFSNSRSEMNVSTLELGDSALYLCASSSGNTLGDTQYFGPGTRLTVL.

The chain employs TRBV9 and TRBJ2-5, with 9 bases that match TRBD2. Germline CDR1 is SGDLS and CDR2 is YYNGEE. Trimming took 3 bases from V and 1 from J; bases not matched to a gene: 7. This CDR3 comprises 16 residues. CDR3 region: CASSARGGLAQETQYF. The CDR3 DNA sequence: TGTGCCAGCAGCGCCCGGGGGGGACTAGCCCAAGAGACCCAGTACTTC.

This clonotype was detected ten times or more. CDR3 coding DNA: TGTGCCAGCAGTTTAGGTCAGGTAAAAATGGCTTTCTTT. It yields the protein CASSLGQVKMAFF. J is TRBJ1-1 and V is TRBV12-3 or TRBV12-4; D is unclear. This CDR3 is built from 13 residues. Trimming cost V 1 base and J 11 bases, with 14 bases left between them.

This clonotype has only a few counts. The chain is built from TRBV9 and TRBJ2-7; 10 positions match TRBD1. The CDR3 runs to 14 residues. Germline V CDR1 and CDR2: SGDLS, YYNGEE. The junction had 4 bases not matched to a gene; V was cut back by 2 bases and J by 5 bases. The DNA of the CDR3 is TGTGCCAGCAGCGTCCGGGACAGGGGTAACGAGCAGTACTTC. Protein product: CASSVRDRGNEQYF.

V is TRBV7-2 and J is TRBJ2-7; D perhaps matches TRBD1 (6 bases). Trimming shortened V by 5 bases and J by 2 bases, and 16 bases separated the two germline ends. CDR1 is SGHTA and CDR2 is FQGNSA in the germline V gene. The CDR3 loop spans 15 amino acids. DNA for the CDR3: TGTGCCAGCAGCCACCCCGGGACACCCACCTACGAGCAGTACTTC. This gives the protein CASSHPGTPTYEQYF.

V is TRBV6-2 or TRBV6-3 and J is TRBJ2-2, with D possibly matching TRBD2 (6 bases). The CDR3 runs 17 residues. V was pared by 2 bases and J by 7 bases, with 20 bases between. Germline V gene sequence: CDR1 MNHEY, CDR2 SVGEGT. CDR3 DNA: TGTGCCAGCAGTTACCGGGACTCCCCTAGGCGTGTCGGGGAGCTGTTTTTT. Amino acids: CASSYRDSPRRVGELFF.

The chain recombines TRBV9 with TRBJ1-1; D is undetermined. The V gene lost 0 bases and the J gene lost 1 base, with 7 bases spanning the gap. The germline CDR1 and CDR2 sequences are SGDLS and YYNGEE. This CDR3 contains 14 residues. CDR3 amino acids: CASSVEAGNTEAFF. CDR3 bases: TGTGCCAGCAGCGTAGAGGCAGGGAACACTGAAGCTTTCTTT.

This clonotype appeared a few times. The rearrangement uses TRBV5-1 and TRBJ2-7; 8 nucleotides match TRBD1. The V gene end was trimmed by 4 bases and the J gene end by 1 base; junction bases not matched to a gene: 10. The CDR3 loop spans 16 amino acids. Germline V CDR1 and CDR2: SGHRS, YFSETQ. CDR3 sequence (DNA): TGCGCCAGCAGCCAGCCTCCCGGGACAGGATCCTACGAGCAGTACTTC. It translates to CASSQPPGTGSYEQYF.

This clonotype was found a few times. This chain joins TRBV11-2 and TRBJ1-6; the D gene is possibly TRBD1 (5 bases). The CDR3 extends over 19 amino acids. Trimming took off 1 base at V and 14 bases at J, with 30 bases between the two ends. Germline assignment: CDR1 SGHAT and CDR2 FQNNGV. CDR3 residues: CASSLVGRGPTTRSGALHF. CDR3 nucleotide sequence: TGTGCCAGCAGCTTAGTGGGTAGGGGCCCCACCACTCGATCTGGGGCCCTCCACTTT.

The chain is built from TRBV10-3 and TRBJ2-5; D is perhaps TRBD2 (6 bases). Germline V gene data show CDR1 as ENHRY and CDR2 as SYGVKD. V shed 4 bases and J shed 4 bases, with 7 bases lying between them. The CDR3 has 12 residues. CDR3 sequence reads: CAISGRGETQYF. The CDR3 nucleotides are TGTGCCATCAGTGGGAGGGGAGAGACCCAGTACTTC.

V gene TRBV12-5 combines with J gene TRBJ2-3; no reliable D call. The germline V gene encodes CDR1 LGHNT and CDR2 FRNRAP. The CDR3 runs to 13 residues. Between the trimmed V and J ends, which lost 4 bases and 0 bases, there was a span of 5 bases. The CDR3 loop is CASGSASTDTQYF. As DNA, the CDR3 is TGTGCTAGTGGTTCCGCTAGCACAGATACGCAGTATTTT.

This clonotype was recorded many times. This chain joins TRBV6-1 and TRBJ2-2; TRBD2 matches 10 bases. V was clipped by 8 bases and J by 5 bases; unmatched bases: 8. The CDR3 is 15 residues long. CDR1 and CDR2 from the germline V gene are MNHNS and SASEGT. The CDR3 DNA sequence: TGTGCCAGCTCAGGGTGGGGACTAGCGACCGGGGAGCTGTTTTTT. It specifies CASSGWGLATGELFF.

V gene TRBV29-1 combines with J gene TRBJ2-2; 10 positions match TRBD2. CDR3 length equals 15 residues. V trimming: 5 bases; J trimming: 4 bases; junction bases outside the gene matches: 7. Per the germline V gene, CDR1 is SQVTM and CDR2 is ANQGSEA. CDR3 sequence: CSVFLAGASTGELFF. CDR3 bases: TGCAGCGTTTTCCTAGCGGGGGCCTCCACCGGGGAGCTGTTTTTT.

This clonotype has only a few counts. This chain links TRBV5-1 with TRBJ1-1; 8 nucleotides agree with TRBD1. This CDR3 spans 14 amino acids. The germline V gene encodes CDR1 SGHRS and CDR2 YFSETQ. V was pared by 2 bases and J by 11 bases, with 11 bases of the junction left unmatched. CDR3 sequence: CASSFTLGQVGAFF. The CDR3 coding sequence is TGCGCCAGCAGCTTCACCTTGGGACAGGTCGGGGCTTTCTTT.

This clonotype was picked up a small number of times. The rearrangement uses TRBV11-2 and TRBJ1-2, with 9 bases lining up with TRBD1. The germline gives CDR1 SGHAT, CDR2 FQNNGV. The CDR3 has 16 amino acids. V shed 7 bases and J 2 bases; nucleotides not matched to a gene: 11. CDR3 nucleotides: TGTGCCAGCATCCAAGGGGACAGGGACCCCAACTATGGCTACACCTTC. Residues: CASIQGDRDPNYGYTF.

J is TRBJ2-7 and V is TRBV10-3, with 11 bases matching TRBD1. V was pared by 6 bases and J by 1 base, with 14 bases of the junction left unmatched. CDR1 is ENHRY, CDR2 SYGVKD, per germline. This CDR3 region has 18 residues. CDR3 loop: CAIRPYGQGATTSYEQYF. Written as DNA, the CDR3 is TGTGCCATCAGGCCCTACGGACAGGGGGCTACGACGTCCTACGAGCAGTACTTC.

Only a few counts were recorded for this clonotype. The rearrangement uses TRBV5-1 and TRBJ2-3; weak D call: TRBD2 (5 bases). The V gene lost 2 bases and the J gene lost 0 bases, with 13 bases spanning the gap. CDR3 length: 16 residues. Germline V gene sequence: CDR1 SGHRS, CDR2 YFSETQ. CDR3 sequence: CASSLLSGLSTDTQYF. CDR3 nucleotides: TGCGCCAGCAGCTTACTAAGCGGCCTCAGCACAGATACGCAGTATTTT.

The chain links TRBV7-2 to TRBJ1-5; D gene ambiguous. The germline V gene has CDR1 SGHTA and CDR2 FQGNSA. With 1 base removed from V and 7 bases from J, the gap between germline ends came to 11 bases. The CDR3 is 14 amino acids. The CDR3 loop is CASSLVHGPQPQHF. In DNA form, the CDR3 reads TGTGCCAGCAGCTTAGTACACGGGCCCCAGCCCCAGCATTTT.

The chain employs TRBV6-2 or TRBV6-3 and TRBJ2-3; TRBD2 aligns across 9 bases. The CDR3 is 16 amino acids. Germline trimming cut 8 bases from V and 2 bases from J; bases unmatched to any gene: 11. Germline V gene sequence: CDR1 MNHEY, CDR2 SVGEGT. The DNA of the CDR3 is TGTGCCAGCGCAACAAGGAGCGGGGGGCCCACAGATACGCAGTATTTT. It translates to CASATRSGGPTDTQYF.

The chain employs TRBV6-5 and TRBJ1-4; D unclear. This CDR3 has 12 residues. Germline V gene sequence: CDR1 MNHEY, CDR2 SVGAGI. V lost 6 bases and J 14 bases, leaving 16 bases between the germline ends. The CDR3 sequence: CASRNTPGPLFF. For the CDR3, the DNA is TGTGCCAGCAGGAACACCCCCGGGCCCCTGTTTTTT.

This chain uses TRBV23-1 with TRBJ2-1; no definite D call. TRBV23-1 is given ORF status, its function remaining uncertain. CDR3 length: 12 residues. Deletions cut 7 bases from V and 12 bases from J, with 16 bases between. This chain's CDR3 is CASTPGLEAQFF. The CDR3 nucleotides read TGCGCCAGCACGCCCGGTTTAGAGGCGCAGTTCTTC.

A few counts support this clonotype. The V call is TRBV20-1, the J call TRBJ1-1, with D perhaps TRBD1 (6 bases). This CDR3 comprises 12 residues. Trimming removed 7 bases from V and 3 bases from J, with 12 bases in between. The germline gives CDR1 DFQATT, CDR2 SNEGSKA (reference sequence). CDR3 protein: CSGAQGDTEAFF. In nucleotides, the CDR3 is TGCAGTGGGGCACAGGGAGACACTGAAGCTTTCTTT.

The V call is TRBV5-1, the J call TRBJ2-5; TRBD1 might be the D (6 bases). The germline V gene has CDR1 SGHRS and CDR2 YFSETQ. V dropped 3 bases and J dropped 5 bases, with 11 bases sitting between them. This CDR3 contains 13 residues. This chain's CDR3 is CASSWVGAETQYF. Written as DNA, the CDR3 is TGCGCCAGCAGCTGGGTGGGGGCTGAGACCCAGTACTTC.